One and the same sample provided the 21 T cell receptor beta chains below, sequenced in a study of blood T cell repertoires in COVID-19. Produced via immunoSEQ multiplex PCR; TCRdb's table is partial and in-frame only. This sample has 130,000 to 150,000 clones; around 78% occur once, and the top ten carry 1.5% to 2.5%. Source material: peripheral blood. The receptors were sampled from a woman aged 55-70 years with acute or convalescent COVID-19.

The rearrangement uses TRBV28 and TRBJ2-4, with D perhaps matching TRBD1 (6 bases). The germline V and J ends were trimmed by 7 bases and 0 bases, with 13 bases remaining between them. The CDR3 loop spans 15 amino acids. Germline CDR1 reads MDHEN; CDR2 reads SYDVKM. The CDR3 sequence: CASKDRRLAKNIQYF. The CDR3 DNA reads TGTGCCAGCAAAGACAGGCGGCTAGCCAAAAACATTCAGTACTTC.

The rearrangement links TRBV5-1 to TRBJ1-6; 10 nucleotides line up with TRBD1. The germline V gene encodes CDR1 SGHRS and CDR2 YFSETQ. The CDR3 loop spans 17 amino acids. The V segment lost 4 bases and the J segment 8 bases; nucleotides outside the gene matches: 12. The chain's CDR3 is CASSLLNPGTGDSPLHF. In nucleotides, the CDR3 is TGCGCCAGCAGCCTTTTGAATCCCGGGACAGGGGATTCACCCCTCCACTTT.

A few counts support this clone. This sequence joins TRBV27 and TRBJ1-5; the match to TRBD1 covers 10 bases. The ends lost 8 bases at V and 6 bases at J; junction bases unmatched: 13. CDR1 and CDR2 (germline): MNHEY, SMNVEV (reference sequence). This CDR3 comprises 16 residues. The DNA of the CDR3 is TGTGCCAGCGCCCTACGACAGGGGGCGCGCGGTCAGCCCCAGCATTTT. It encodes CASALRQGARGQPQHF.

This clone has more than one count but fewer than ten. The rearrangement joins TRBV11-2 to TRBJ2-3, with D tentatively TRBD2 (6 bases). CDR3 size: 15 residues. The V gene's germline CDR1 is SGHAT and CDR2 FQNNGV. Trimming stripped 0 bases from V and 7 bases from J, with 14 bases between. In nucleotides, the CDR3 is TGTGCCAGCAGCTTAGAGGCCTGGGGGGTCAATACGCAGTATTTT. It is translated as CASSLEAWGVNTQYF.

J is TRBJ1-2 and V is TRBV6-5, with 8 positions matching TRBD1. In germline, CDR1 is MNHEY, CDR2 SVGAGI. V shed 2 bases, J shed 6 bases, and the junction held 8 bases outside the gene matches. The CDR3 has 15 residues. The CDR3 protein is CASSYRRGHRDGYTF. CDR3 sequence (DNA): TGTGCCAGCAGTTACCGCAGGGGGCACAGGGATGGCTACACCTTC.

The chain links TRBV27 to TRBJ2-1; 12 bases align to TRBD2. CDR3 length: 16 residues. V lost 5 bases and J lost 6; bases outside the gene matches: 8. The V gene's germline CDR1 is MNHEY and CDR2 SMNVEV (reference sequence). CDR3 sequence (DNA): TGTGCCAGCAGTATCTATCGGACTAGCGGGATCAATGAGCAGTTCTTC. Encoded protein: CASSIYRTSGINEQFF.

The rearrangement joins TRBV9 to TRBJ2-1, with TRBD2 matching over 8 bases. The CDR3 is 15 amino acids. Unmatched junction bases numbered 3, after V lost 0 bases and J lost 4 bases. From germline, CDR1 is SGDLS and CDR2 YYNGEE. The CDR3 region has the DNA TGTGCCAGCAGCGTAGCAGCGGGAGCTTACAATGAGCAGTTCTTC. Its translation is CASSVAAGAYNEQFF.

This sequence joins TRBV15 and TRBJ2-7; 8 bases are shared with TRBD2. The V gene's germline CDR1 is LNHNV and CDR2 YYDKDF (reference sequence). This CDR3 has 13 amino acids. V lost 4 bases to trimming and J lost 3 bases; unmatched junction nucleotides: 2. DNA of the CDR3: TGTGCCACCAGCACTGGGACTAGCTACGAGCAGTACTTC. Translation gives CATSTGTSYEQYF.

The V and J genes are TRBV28 and TRBJ1-1; a weak D match, TRBD1 (6 bases). V dropped 6 bases and J dropped 0 bases, with 8 bases sitting between them. Germline V gene sequence: CDR1 MDHEN, CDR2 SYDVKM. This CDR3 has 13 amino acids. CDR3 DNA: TGTGCCAGCAGCGGACAGATGAACACTGAAGCTTTCTTT. It translates to CASSGQMNTEAFF.

This clone was observed once. The CDR3 is CAVSEQFF. CDR3 nucleotides: TGTGCTGTTAGTGAGCAGTTCTTC. V gene TRBV12-3 or TRBV12-4 combines with J gene TRBJ2-1; D uncertain. This CDR3 contains 8 residues.

The V call is TRBV9, the J call TRBJ2-1; D is unclear. Per germline, CDR1 SGDLS and CDR2 YYNGEE. V was trimmed by 0 bases and J by 6 bases, leaving 10 bases between them. This CDR3 has 14 amino acids. CDR3 bases: TGTGCCAGCAGCGTAGAGGTTAGGAGCAATGAGCAGTTCTTC. It specifies CASSVEVRSNEQFF.

This chain joins TRBV7-2 and TRBJ2-2; 8 bases are shared with TRBD2. Trimming took 5 bases from V and 2 from J; bases not matched to a gene: 7. The CDR3 is 16 residues long. Germline assignment: CDR1 SGHTA and CDR2 FQGNSA. The CDR3 nucleotides are TGTGCCAGCAGCCAGGGACTAGGCCTAAACACCGGGGAGCTGTTTTTT. This codes for CASSQGLGLNTGELFF.

This chain connects TRBV5-1 to TRBJ1-6; a possible D gene is TRBD1 (5 bases). The germline CDR1 and CDR2 sequences are SGHRS and YFSETQ. The CDR3 is 14 amino acids. Trimming removed 7 bases at V and 7 bases at J, with 15 bases between. In nucleotides, the CDR3 is TGCGCCAGCCATACGGGACTTATAAATTCACCCCTCCACTTT. It specifies CASHTGLINSPLHF.

The chain is built from TRBV5-1 and TRBJ1-1, with a tentative D call TRBD1 (5 bases). V was cut by 4 bases and J by 0 bases, with 13 bases left in between. This CDR3 comprises 15 residues. From germline, CDR1 is SGHRS and CDR2 YFSETQ. The CDR3 bases are TGCGCCAGCAGCCTCGGACACTTTCTGAACACTGAAGCTTTCTTT. Its translation is CASSLGHFLNTEAFF.

CDR3 protein: CASRTGTGKEKLFF. CDR3 bases: TGCGCCAGCAGAACCGGGACAGGGAAAGAAAAACTGTTTTTT. The genes are TRBV5-1 and TRBJ1-4, with TRBD1 identical over 9 bases. The J segment lost 8 bases and the V segment lost 5 bases, leaving 7 bases of the junction unmatched. This CDR3 has 14 amino acids. Germline V gene sequence: CDR1 SGHRS, CDR2 YFSETQ.

The V gene is TRBV6-2 or TRBV6-3, the J gene TRBJ2-1; the D is unclear. The CDR3 spans 15 residues. The germline V and J ends were trimmed by 5 bases and 0 bases, with 11 bases remaining between them. Germline V CDR1 and CDR2: MNHEY, SVGEGT. CDR3: CASSRASSSYNEQFF. The CDR3 nucleotides are TGTGCCAGCAGTCGAGCGTCTAGCTCCTACAATGAGCAGTTCTTC.

The chain couples TRBV4-1 to TRBJ1-5, with D possibly TRBD1 on 5 matching bases. V was clipped by 4 bases and J by 2 bases, with 12 bases between them. Germline V gene sequence: CDR1 MGHRA, CDR2 YSYEKL. This CDR3 region has 15 residues. The CDR3 DNA is TGCGCCAGCAGCCCACTGGGACTCCGCAATCAGCCCCAGCATTTT. Protein product: CASSPLGLRNQPQHF.

This clone has only one observation. The chain's CDR3 is CASSLASGLSDYGYTF. The CDR3 nucleotides read TGCGCCAGCAGCTTGGCCTCAGGTTTGTCAGACTATGGCTACACCTTC. The chain has TRBV5-1 and TRBJ1-2, with D unresolved. This CDR3 has 16 amino acids. V was trimmed by 0 bases and J by 3 bases, leaving 15 bases between them. CDR1 is SGHRS, CDR2 YFSETQ, per germline.

The chain carries TRBV5-1 and TRBJ1-2; 7 bases are shared with TRBD1. CDR3 length equals 15 residues. The V gene's germline CDR1 is SGHRS and CDR2 YFSETQ. Trimming took 0 bases from V and 6 from J; bases not matched to a gene: 8. The CDR3 DNA follows: TGCGCCAGCAGCTTGGAGAGGGGGCGCCGGGATGGCTACACCTTC. Its translation: CASSLERGRRDGYTF.

The chain uses TRBV2 and TRBJ1-5; D call uncertain. The CDR3 is 13 amino acids. Trimming took 5 bases from V and 5 from J, leaving 10 bases between them. From germline, CDR1 is SNHLY and CDR2 FYNNEI. The CDR3 coding sequence is TGTGCCAGCAGTCTGAGCGGCTATCAGCCCCAGCATTTT. It specifies CASSLSGYQPQHF.

In this sample, this clone turned up a few times. V and J are TRBV14 and TRBJ1-3; 7 positions agree with TRBD1. CDR1 SGHDN and CDR2 FVKESK come from the germline V gene. Trimming removed 4 bases from V and 0 bases from J; junction bases left unmatched: 9. CDR3 length: 17 amino acids. The CDR3, as DNA: TGTGCCAGCAGCCCCAGAAGGGGGACAGCCTCTGGAAACACCATATATTTT. Its protein is CASSPRRGTASGNTIYF.